The rows below give T cell receptor beta chains drawn from one sample of a study of T cell responses to AZD1222 COVID-19 vaccine. Sequenced by immunoSEQ multiplex PCR; TCRdb stores in-frame clones only, minus some. In the table there are 190,000 or so clones, 88% of which are singletons. Here the sequenced sample was peripheral blood, taken 28 days after the second AZD1222 dose. The receptors were gathered from an adult who received the AZD1222 COVID-19 vaccine. Each CDR3 is given with its conserved first and last residue. The D gene is left open where the match is weak. The listing skips clone size in some rows; elsewhere it reads once, few, many or a size class.

j_call clone_size v_call d_call cdr3_nt cdr3_aa
TRBJ2-2 once TRBV12-5 . TGTGCTAGTGGTTTTTGGCCAACGAACACCGGGGAGCTGTTTTTT CASGFWPTNTGELFF
TRBJ2-1 . TRBV5-5 . TGTGCCAGCAGCCAGGTGCCCAAATCCTACAATGAGCAGTTCTTC CASSQVPKSYNEQFF
TRBJ2-1 . TRBV2 . TGTGCCAGCAGTCTGGACAACAAGGATGAGCAGTTCTTC CASSLDNKDEQFF
TRBJ2-7 . TRBV12-3/TRBV12-4 . TGTGCCAGCAGTCTTAGCGGCTCCTACGAGCAGTACTTC CASSLSGSYEQYF
TRBJ2-7 . TRBV27 . TGTGCCAGCAGTTTGAGAATGGAGGGGCGCGGGTCCTACGAGCAGTACTTC CASSLRMEGRGSYEQYF
TRBJ2-1 . TRBV27 TRBD2 TGTGCCAGCAGTTTAGGGTGGGAGGGCCGCAATGAGCAGTTCTTC CASSLGWEGRNEQFF
TRBJ2-6 . TRBV4-3 . TGCGCCAGCAGCCAAGACCCGGGACACTTCTCTGGGGCCAACGTCCTGACTTTC CASSQDPGHFSGANVLTF
TRBJ1-5 . TRBV28 . TGTGCCAGCAGTTCCCCTGCCCGGGGCAATCAGCCCCAGCATTTT CASSSPARGNQPQHF
TRBJ2-6 . TRBV18 . TGTGCCAGCTCACCCATGGCCTCTGGGGCCAACGTCCTGACTTTC CASSPMASGANVLTF
TRBJ2-6 . TRBV19 TRBD1 TGTGCCAGTAGTTTGACAGGGGACAACGTCCTGACTTTC CASSLTGDNVLTF
TRBJ1-5 . TRBV30 . TGTGCCTGGAAGCCCGACACCTATAGCAATCAGCCCCAGCATTTT CAWKPDTYSNQPQHF
TRBJ2-2 . TRBV12-3/TRBV12-4 . TGTGCCAGCAGGCACACCGGGGAGCTGTTTTTT CASRHTGELFF